These 5 T cell receptor beta chains were sequenced from one sample in a study of identical twins (dated by TCRdb to the mid-2010s). The library was generated by 5' RACE. Sequencing instrument: Illumina HiSeq 2000. Using fastp at Q25 and MiXCR, TCRdb reprocessed the public reads and kept productive beta chains. Merged by CDR3 protein, the rows form single entries marked with the most common genes and DNA. Counted in this sample were around 670,000 distinct CDR3 sequences; 6.1% of them appeared once. The biggest ten clones account for around 1.7% of the sample. The sample consisted of naive T cells sorted from blood. The cell subset or site label on this specimen signifies: cells isolated with a human naive T-cell isolation kit. The receptors shown here come from a man aged 18 to 30 in good health.

The chain recombines TRBV28 with TRBJ1-1; D is ambiguous. The germline CDR1 and CDR2 sequences are MDHEN and SYDVKM. Trimming took off 0 bases at V and 6 bases at J, with 8 bases between the two ends. The CDR3 is 13 amino acids. In DNA, the CDR3 is TGTGCCAGCAGTTTATGGGTATGGGCTGAAGCTTTCTTT. Translating gives CASSLWVWAEAFF.

There are many counts of this clonotype. The chain combines TRBV7-2 with TRBJ2-3, with unresolved D. The CDR3 is 15 residues long. The ends were cut back, 4 bases at V and 0 bases at J, with 11 bases in the middle. Germline-derived CDR1 and CDR2 are SGHTA and FQGNSA. The CDR3 is CASSSHGISTDTQYF. The CDR3 coding sequence is TGTGCCAGCAGCTCCCATGGGATCAGCACAGATACGCAGTATTTT.

The V call is TRBV5-1, the J call TRBJ2-3; TRBD2 matches at 9 bases. This CDR3 contains 16 residues. After removal of 1 base from V and 6 bases from J, the junction contained 9 bases not matched to a gene. Germline V gives CDR1 SGHRS, CDR2 YFSETQ. CDR3 bases: TGCGCCAGCAGCTTGTTCAATAGCGGGAGCTCGGATACGCAGTATTTT. Translating it yields CASSLFNSGSSDTQYF.

The chain has TRBV9 and TRBJ1-2, with D possibly TRBD1 on 5 matching bases. Germline V gives CDR1 SGDLS, CDR2 YYNGEE. The CDR3 length is 13 residues. V was cut by 1 base and J by 4 bases, with 8 bases left in between. The CDR3 DNA reads TGTGCCAGCAGCGTACAGGGACTCTATGGCTACACCTTC. Its protein is CASSVQGLYGYTF.

The sample holds many counts of this clonotype. CDR3 sequence (DNA): TGTGCCAGCAGCTCAGAAACCCTAGCGGGGGTGGTGAATGAGCAGTTCTTC. Protein sequence: CASSSETLAGVVNEQFF. This sequence joins TRBV5-4 and TRBJ2-1, with 10 positions matching TRBD2. There are 17 residues in the CDR3. The J segment lost 7 bases and the V segment lost 3 bases, leaving 13 bases of the junction unmatched. CDR1 and CDR2 (germline): SGHNT, YYREEE (reference sequence).